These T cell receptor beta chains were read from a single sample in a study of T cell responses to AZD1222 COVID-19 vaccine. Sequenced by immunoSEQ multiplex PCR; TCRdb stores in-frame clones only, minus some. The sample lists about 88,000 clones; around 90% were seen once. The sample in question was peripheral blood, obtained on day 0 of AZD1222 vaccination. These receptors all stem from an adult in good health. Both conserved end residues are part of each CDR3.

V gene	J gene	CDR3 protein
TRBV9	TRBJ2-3	CASSIGSSTDTQYF
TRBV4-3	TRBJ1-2	CASSQGDRAYGYTF
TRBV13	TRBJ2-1	CASSHRTSGNEQFF
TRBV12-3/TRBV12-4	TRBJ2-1	CASSFEQRNEQFF
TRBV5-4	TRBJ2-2	CASGLAGRSTGELFF
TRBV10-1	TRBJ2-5	CASSETLSPDRYEETQYF
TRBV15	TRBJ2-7	CATSRVIPSGRSYEQYF
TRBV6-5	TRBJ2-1	CASSYLDRGGYNEQFF
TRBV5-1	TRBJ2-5	CASSPGTRETQYF
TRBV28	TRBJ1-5	CASSLMGAGNQPQHF
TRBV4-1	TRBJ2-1	CASSQGGLVTEQFF
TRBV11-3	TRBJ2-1	CASSLFGGANNEQFF
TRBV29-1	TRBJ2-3	CSGEDRSSTDTQYF
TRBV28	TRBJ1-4	CASSLSDFTSEKLFF
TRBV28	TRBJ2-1	CASSLSGGLGTIHNEQFF
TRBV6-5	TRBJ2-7	CASSYSAQNEQYF
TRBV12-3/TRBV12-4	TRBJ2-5	CASRRRETQYF
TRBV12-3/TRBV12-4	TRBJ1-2	CASSFGSRYGYTF
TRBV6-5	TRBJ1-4	CASTADYREKLFF
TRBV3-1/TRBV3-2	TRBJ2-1	CASRGSGRFEQFF
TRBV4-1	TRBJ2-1	CASSQDLPIFGDEQFF
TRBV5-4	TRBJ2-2	CASSLPGLAGTGELFF
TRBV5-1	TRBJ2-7	CASSSGQGASSYEQYF
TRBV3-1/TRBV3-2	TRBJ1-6	CASSPDPGAPLHF